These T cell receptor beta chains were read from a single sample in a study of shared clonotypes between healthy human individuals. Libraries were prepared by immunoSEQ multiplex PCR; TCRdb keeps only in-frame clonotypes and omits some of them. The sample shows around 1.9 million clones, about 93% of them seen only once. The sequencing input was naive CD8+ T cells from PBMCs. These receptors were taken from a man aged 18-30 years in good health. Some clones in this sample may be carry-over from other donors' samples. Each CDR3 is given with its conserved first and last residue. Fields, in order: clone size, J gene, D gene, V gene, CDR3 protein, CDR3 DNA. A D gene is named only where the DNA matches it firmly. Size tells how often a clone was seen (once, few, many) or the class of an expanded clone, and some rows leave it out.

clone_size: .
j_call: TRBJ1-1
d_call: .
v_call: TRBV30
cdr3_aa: CAWSVLMGTEAFF
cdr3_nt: TGTGCCTGGAGTGTGTTAATGGGCACTGAAGCTTTCTTT

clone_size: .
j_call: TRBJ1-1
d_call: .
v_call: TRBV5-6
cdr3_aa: CASSLVDTEAFF
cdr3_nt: TGTGCCAGCAGCTTGGTTGACACTGAAGCTTTCTTT

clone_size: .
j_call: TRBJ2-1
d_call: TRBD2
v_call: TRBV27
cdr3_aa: CASSLAASGKGSYNEQFF
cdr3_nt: TGTGCCAGCAGTTTAGCAGCTAGCGGGAAGGGGTCCTACAATGAGCAGTTCTTC

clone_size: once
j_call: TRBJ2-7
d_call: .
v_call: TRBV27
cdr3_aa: CASSPGLSYEQYF
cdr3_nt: TGTGCCAGCAGTCCAGGACTCTCCTACGAGCAGTACTTC

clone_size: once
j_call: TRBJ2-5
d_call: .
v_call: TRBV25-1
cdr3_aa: CASRGRAGSTLETQYF
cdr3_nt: TGTGCCAGCAGAGGTCGGGCGGGCAGCACATTAGAGACCCAGTACTTC

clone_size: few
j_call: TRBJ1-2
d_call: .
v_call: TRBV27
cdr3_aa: CASSLVWGGGYTF
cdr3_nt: TGTGCCAGCAGTTTAGTTTGGGGTGGTGGCTACACCTTC

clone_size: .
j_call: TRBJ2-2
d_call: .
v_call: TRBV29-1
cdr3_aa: CSVRRGANTGELFF
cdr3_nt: TGCAGCGTTAGAAGGGGGGCAAACACCGGGGAGCTGTTTTTT

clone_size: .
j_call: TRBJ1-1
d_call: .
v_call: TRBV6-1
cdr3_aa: CASRPPLPNTEAFF
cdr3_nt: TGTGCCAGCAGGCCTCCACTGCCGAACACTGAAGCTTTCTTT

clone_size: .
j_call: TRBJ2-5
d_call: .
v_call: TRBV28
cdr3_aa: CASSLLIYQETQYF
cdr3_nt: TGTGCCAGCAGTCTCCTGATATACCAAGAGACCCAGTACTTC

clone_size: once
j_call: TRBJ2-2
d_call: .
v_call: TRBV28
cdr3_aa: CASNRAVSNTGELFF
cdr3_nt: TGTGCCAGCAACCGGGCCGTATCGAACACCGGGGAGCTGTTTTTT

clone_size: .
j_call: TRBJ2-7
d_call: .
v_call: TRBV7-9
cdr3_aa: CASSAISGSYEQYF
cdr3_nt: TGTGCCAGCAGCGCCATCTCAGGATCCTACGAGCAGTACTTC

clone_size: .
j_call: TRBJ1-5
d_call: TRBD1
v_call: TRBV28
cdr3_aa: CASRVGTGNNQPQHF
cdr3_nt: TGTGCCAGCAGGGTCGGGACAGGGAACAATCAGCCCCAGCATTTT

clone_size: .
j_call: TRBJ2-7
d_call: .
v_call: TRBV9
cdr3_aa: CASSVGRGANEQYF
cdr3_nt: TGTGCCAGCAGCGTTGGCAGGGGGGCCAACGAGCAGTACTTC